This entry lists 9 T cell receptor beta chains sequenced from one sample in a study of T cell responses to AZD1222 COVID-19 vaccine. Clones were sequenced by immunoSEQ multiplex PCR, and TCRdb holds only the in-frame ones, with some missing. The sample lists 79,000 or so clones, about three quarters occurring once. The sample consisted of peripheral blood, taken 28 days after the second dose of the MenACWY control vaccine. The receptors were sampled from an adult who received the MenACWY meningococcal vaccine as a control.

This clone was counted only a few times. The chain is built from TRBV25-1 and TRBJ1-3; 7 bases map to TRBD1. The germline gives CDR1 MGHDK, CDR2 SYGVNS. The CDR3 spans 18 residues. J gave up 2 bases and V 3 bases, and 13 bases lay outside the gene matches. The CDR3 DNA sequence: TGTGCCAGCAGTGATCACCCGCGGACAGGTTCGACTGGAAACACCATATATTTT. The encoded protein is CASSDHPRTGSTGNTIYF.

The chain links TRBV6-6 to TRBJ1-2, with a tentative D call TRBD1 (6 bases). This CDR3 comprises 14 residues. Germline V gene lookup returns CDR1 MNHNY and CDR2 SVGAGI (reference sequence). Trimming pared 6 bases from V and 3 bases from J, leaving 14 bases between. The CDR3 here is CASRRRDTDYGYTF. The CDR3 nucleotides are TGTGCCAGCAGGCGCCGGGACACAGACTATGGCTACACCTTC.

The genes are TRBV7-2 and TRBJ1-2; a weak D match, TRBD1 (5 bases). Germline loops: CDR1 SGHTA, CDR2 FQGNSA. CDR3 length: 14 amino acids. V gave up 6 bases and J gave up 4 bases, with 15 bases separating them. The CDR3 spells CASSPGLKTYGYTF. CDR3 DNA: TGTGCCAGCAGTCCGGGACTTAAGACCTATGGCTACACCTTC.

The chain uses TRBV24-1 and TRBJ1-6, with 8 bases identical to TRBD1. Trimming took 0 bases from V and 10 from J; bases not matched to a gene: 16. This CDR3 is built from 19 residues. Per germline, CDR1 KGHDR and CDR2 SFDVKD. CDR3 bases: TGTGCCACCAGTGATTTGCCCCTCCGACAGGGGAGGAGGAGATCACCCCTCCACTTT. The encoded protein is CATSDLPLRQGRRRSPLHF.

The V and J genes are TRBV6-5 and TRBJ1-2; 10 bases are shared with TRBD1. Germline V gives CDR1 MNHEY, CDR2 SVGAGI. Losses at the gene ends were 6 bases for V and 7 bases for J; bases not matched to a gene: 8. The CDR3 is 14 residues long. The CDR3 DNA is TGTGCCAGCAGCTTTGGACAGGGGGGTAGTGGCTACACCTTC. Its protein is CASSFGQGGSGYTF.

This chain joins TRBV30 and TRBJ1-3; D gene uncertain. V lost 2 bases and J 4 bases, leaving 12 bases between the germline ends. This CDR3 comprises 14 residues. The germline gives CDR1 GTSNPN, CDR2 SVGIG (reference sequence). CDR3 amino acids: CAWSQLGGGNTIYF. In DNA, the CDR3 is TGTGCCTGGAGTCAACTAGGTGGGGGAAACACCATATATTTT.

The rearrangement joins TRBV2 to TRBJ1-2, with D perhaps TRBD1 (6 bases). The CDR3 is made up of 16 amino acids. The germline V gene encodes CDR1 SNHLY and CDR2 FYNNEI. V gave up 2 bases and J gave up 6 bases, with 19 bases separating them. CDR3 in amino acids: CASSELGAQAPNGYTF. The CDR3 DNA reads TGTGCCAGCAGTGAATTGGGGGCCCAGGCCCCAAATGGCTACACCTTC.

This clone was seen ten or more times. This rearrangement joins TRBV5-1 to TRBJ2-7, with a tentative D call TRBD1 (6 bases). The CDR3 is 15 residues long. The germline gives CDR1 SGHRS, CDR2 YFSETQ. Trimming removed 0 bases from V and 7 bases from J, with 17 bases in between. The CDR3 loop reads CASSLAGSQGREQYF. CDR3 nucleotides: TGCGCCAGCAGCTTGGCCGGGTCCCAGGGGCGAGAGCAGTACTTC.

The sample holds a few counts of this clone. The V call is TRBV5-4, the J call TRBJ2-3; D unclear. Per germline, CDR1 SGHNT and CDR2 YYREEE (reference sequence). The CDR3 has 14 amino acids. Trimming shortened V by 4 bases and J by 0 bases, and 9 bases separated the two germline ends. The CDR3 sequence: CASSLRHSTDTQYF. CDR3 in DNA: TGTGCCAGCAGCCTAAGACACAGCACAGATACGCAGTATTTT.